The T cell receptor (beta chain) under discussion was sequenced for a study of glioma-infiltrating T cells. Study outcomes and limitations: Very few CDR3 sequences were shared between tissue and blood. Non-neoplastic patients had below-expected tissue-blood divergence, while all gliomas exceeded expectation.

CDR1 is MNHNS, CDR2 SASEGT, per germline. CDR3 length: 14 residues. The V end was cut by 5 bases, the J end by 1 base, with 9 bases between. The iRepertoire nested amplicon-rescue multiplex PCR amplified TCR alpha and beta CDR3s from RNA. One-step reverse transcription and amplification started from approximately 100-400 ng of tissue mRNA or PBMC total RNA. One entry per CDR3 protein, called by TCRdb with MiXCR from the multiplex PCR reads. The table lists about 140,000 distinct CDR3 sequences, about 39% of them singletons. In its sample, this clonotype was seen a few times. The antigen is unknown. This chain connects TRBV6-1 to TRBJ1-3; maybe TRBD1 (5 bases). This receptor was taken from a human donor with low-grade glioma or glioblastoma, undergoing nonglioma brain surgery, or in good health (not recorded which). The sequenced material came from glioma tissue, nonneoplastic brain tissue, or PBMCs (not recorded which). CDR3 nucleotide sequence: TGTGCCAGCAGTAGCGGGGCATCTGGAAACACCATATATTTT. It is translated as CASSSGASGNTIYF.